The 30 T cell receptor beta chains below were found in one sample sequenced in a study of blood T cell repertoires in COVID-19. Clones were sequenced by immunoSEQ multiplex PCR, and TCRdb holds only the in-frame ones, with some missing. Of over 300,000 clones in the sample, 70% to 90% were seen once. Sequenced input: PBMCs or T cells enriched from blood (not recorded which). Source of these receptors: a man aged 25-45 years who had recovered from COVID-19.

The rearrangement links TRBV5-1 to TRBJ1-1, with a weak D call TRBD1 (5 bases). CDR1 and CDR2 (germline): SGHRS, YFSETQ. V was shortened by 1 base and J by 1 base, with 11 bases between the two germline ends. This CDR3 is 15 amino acids long. CDR3 DNA: TGCGCCAGCAGCTTGAGTGCCAGGGCGAACACTGAAGCTTTCTTT. Translation gives CASSLSARANTEAFF.

The chain joins TRBV24-1 to TRBJ1-2; D possibly corresponds to TRBD1 (6 bases). Germline V gene sequence: CDR1 KGHDR, CDR2 SFDVKD. V lost 2 bases and J lost 8, with 14 bases in between. The CDR3 contains 14 residues. CDR3 DNA: TGTGCCACCAGTGATTCCCCCTTAACAGGGGGCTACACCTTC. Protein sequence: CATSDSPLTGGYTF.

The J gene is TRBJ1-2, the V gene TRBV6-5; 10 bases are a match to TRBD1. Germline values: CDR1 MNHEY, CDR2 SVGAGI. V lost 9 bases and J lost 3; bases outside the gene matches: 10. This CDR3 contains 15 residues. In DNA form, the CDR3 reads TGTGCCAGTTCCCGTCTCGGGACAGGGGACTATGGCTACACCTTC. This sequence encodes CASSRLGTGDYGYTF.

This clone was seen only once. This rearrangement joins TRBV29-1 to TRBJ1-4; the D is unclear. The CDR3 sequence is 13 residues long. Trimming pared 4 bases from V and 8 bases from J, leaving 14 bases between. Germline CDR1 is SQVTM and CDR2 is ANQGSEA. The CDR3 DNA reads TGCAGCGTTGTACCGTCAGGTGGCGAAAAACTGTTTTTT. It codes for CSVVPSGGEKLFF.

This clone was seen at least ten times. The rearrangement links TRBV2 to TRBJ1-6; possibly TRBD1 for D (6 bases). Germline CDR1 SNHLY, CDR2 FYNNEI. The V and J ends lost 7 bases and 8 bases respectively, with 12 bases between them. The length of the CDR3 is 13 residues. CDR3 residues: CASMRTAYSPLHF. The DNA of the CDR3 is TGTGCCAGCATGCGGACAGCATATTCACCCCTCCACTTT.

The CDR3 nucleotides read TGTGCCAGCAGCACCACCGGGGATACGCAGTATTTT. Protein sequence: CASSTTGDTQYF. The chain recombines TRBV7-9 with TRBJ2-3; D is uncertain. There are 12 residues in the CDR3. Trimming removed 5 bases at V and 6 bases at J, with 9 bases between. Per germline, CDR1 SEHNR and CDR2 FQNEAQ (reference sequence).

The CDR3 DNA reads TGTGCCAGCAGGTTCGAGGGGGATGGCTACACCTTC. It translates to CASRFEGDGYTF. The gene calls are TRBV2 and TRBJ1-2; D might be TRBD1 (6 bases). CDR1 SNHLY and CDR2 FYNNEI come from the germline V gene. Trimming cost V 6 bases and J 6 bases, with 11 bases left between them. The CDR3 sequence is 12 residues long.

The chain joins TRBV4-3 to TRBJ1-3, with D possibly matching TRBD1 (5 bases). Germline values: CDR1 LGHNA, CDR2 YSLEER. V was shortened by 0 bases and J by 0 bases, with 9 bases between the two germline ends. CDR3 length equals 16 residues. CDR3 residues: CASSQETADSGNTIYF. DNA of the CDR3: TGCGCCAGCAGCCAAGAGACAGCTGACTCTGGAAACACCATATATTTT.

The CDR3 reads CASSNRSNQPQHF. The DNA of the CDR3 is TGTGCCAGCAGCAACCGGAGCAATCAGCCCCAGCATTTT. The rearrangement joins TRBV5-5 to TRBJ1-5; no clear D gene. This CDR3 spans 13 amino acids. The V gene lost 4 bases and the J gene lost 1 base, with 6 bases spanning the gap. The germline V gene has CDR1 SGHKS and CDR2 YYEKEE (reference sequence).

The chain has TRBV5-8 and TRBJ1-2; the D is unclear. CDR3 length equals 14 residues. CDR1 is SGHTS, CDR2 YDEGEE, per germline. The V end lost 4 bases, the J end lost 4 bases, and 14 bases lay between the germline ends. CDR3: CASSRGQEGYGYTF. The DNA for the CDR3 is TGTGCCAGCAGCCGCGGGCAGGAGGGCTATGGCTACACCTTC.

The chain is built from TRBV7-2 and TRBJ2-2; 7 bases are shared with TRBD1. The CDR3 totals 15 residues. Losses at the gene ends were 5 bases for V and 5 bases for J; bases not matched to a gene: 8. Looked up from germline, CDR1 is SGHTA and CDR2 is FQGNSA. CDR3: CASSAHRGGTGELFF. CDR3 nucleotide sequence: TGTGCCAGCAGCGCCCACAGGGGTGGGACCGGGGAGCTGTTTTTT.

The genes are TRBV15 and TRBJ1-1; the D gene is possibly TRBD1 (6 bases). Germline-derived CDR1 and CDR2 are LNHNV and YYDKDF (reference sequence). The CDR3 runs 15 residues. Trimming pared 5 bases from V and 5 bases from J, leaving 18 bases between. DNA of the CDR3: TGTGCCACCAGCGAGAGATCAGGGGCGCGTACTGAAGCTTTCTTT. This gives the protein CATSERSGARTEAFF.

The rearrangement uses TRBV5-6 and TRBJ2-7; D is unresolved. CDR3 length: 13 residues. V was cut by 4 bases and J by 0 bases, with 8 bases left in between. Germline-derived CDR1 and CDR2 are SGHDT and YYEEEE. As DNA, the CDR3 is TGTGCCAGCAGCCTCAGGCGCTCCTACGAGCAGTACTTC. Translating gives CASSLRRSYEQYF. The complete variable domain, with remaining parts taken from reference TRBV5-6 and TRBJ2-7, reads DAGVTQSPTHLIKTRGQQVTLRCSPKSGHDTVSWYQQALGQGPQFIFQYYEEEERQRGNFPDRFSGHQFPNYSSELNVNALLLGDSALYLCASSLRRSYEQYFGPGTRLTVT.

J is TRBJ1-2 and V is TRBV18; the D gene is possibly TRBD1 (5 bases). The CDR3 loop spans 13 amino acids. The V end lost 2 bases, the J end lost 7 bases, and 11 bases lay between the germline ends. Germline V gene sequence: CDR1 KGHSH, CDR2 LQKENI. CDR3 residues: CASSPSEQAGYTF. DNA of the CDR3: TGTGCCAGCTCACCATCGGAACAGGCTGGCTACACCTTC.

This chain joins TRBV6-5 and TRBJ2-1, with D tentatively TRBD1 (5 bases). Trimming took off 5 bases at V and 0 bases at J, with 11 bases between the two ends. CDR1 is MNHEY, CDR2 SVGAGI, per germline. This CDR3 comprises 15 residues. CDR3 nucleotide sequence: TGTGCCAGCAGTAAGGGGCCCGGCTCCTACAATGAGCAGTTCTTC. Amino acids: CASSKGPGSYNEQFF.

The V gene is TRBV7-2, the J gene TRBJ1-5; weak D call: TRBD1 (5 bases). The V end lost 7 bases, the J end lost 5 bases, and 21 bases lay between the germline ends. Germline V lookup: CDR1 SGHTA, CDR2 FQGNSA. The CDR3 is 16 amino acids. DNA of the CDR3: TGTGCCAGCACCTGGGAGGCGAGGGGAGGGCATCAGCCCCAGCATTTT. Translating gives CASTWEARGGHQPQHF.

The chain couples TRBV5-5 to TRBJ1-6; D not certain. CDR3 length: 14 residues. The V and J ends lost 0 bases and 7 bases respectively, with 8 bases between them. The germline V gene has CDR1 SGHKS and CDR2 YYEKEE (reference sequence). The CDR3 DNA reads as TGTGCCAGCAGCTTGGAGTCAGGAAATTCACCCCTCCACTTT. Translation gives CASSLESGNSPLHF.

V gene TRBV7-9 combines with J gene TRBJ2-1; TRBD2 matches at 8 bases. The junction had 15 bases not matched to a gene; V was cut back by 5 bases and J by 0 bases. The CDR3 extends over 19 amino acids. CDR1 and CDR2 from the germline V gene are SEHNR and FQNEAQ (reference sequence). This CDR3 reads CASSPLGMRGVSSYNEQFF. DNA of the CDR3: TGTGCCAGCAGCCCCCTAGGTATGCGGGGGGTGAGCTCCTACAATGAGCAGTTCTTC.

The chain uses TRBV11-1 and TRBJ1-1, with D maybe TRBD1 (5 bases). This CDR3 has 15 residues. V lost 1 base, J lost 3 bases, and 12 bases lay in between. Germline loops: CDR1 SGHAT, CDR2 FQDESV (reference sequence). CDR3 coding DNA: TGTGCCAGCAGCTTAGGGCAGGGCTGGGACACTGAAGCTTTCTTT. Residues: CASSLGQGWDTEAFF.

The V call is TRBV6-6, the J call TRBJ1-1, with a tentative D call TRBD1 (6 bases). The CDR3 runs to 14 residues. The V gene lost 6 bases and the J gene lost 0 bases, with 11 bases spanning the gap. Germline V gene lookup returns CDR1 MNHNY and CDR2 SVGAGI (reference sequence). The CDR3 sequence is CASRMDSLNTEAFF. The CDR3 nucleotides read TGTGCCAGCAGGATGGACAGTCTGAACACTGAAGCTTTCTTT.

This chain connects TRBV4-1 to TRBJ2-2, with 12 bases lining up with TRBD2. Germline assignment: CDR1 MGHRA and CDR2 YSYEKL. V gave up 3 bases and J gave up 2 bases; unmatched junction bases: 7. The CDR3 is 18 amino acids. This CDR3 reads CASSHPTSGGPNTGELFF. In DNA form, the CDR3 reads TGCGCCAGCAGCCACCCGACTAGCGGGGGCCCAAACACCGGGGAGCTGTTTTTT.

The chain couples TRBV27 to TRBJ1-1; no definite D call. Per the germline V gene, CDR1 is MNHEY and CDR2 is SMNVEV (reference sequence). Trimming left V 7 bases short and J 1 base short, with 16 bases between. This CDR3 contains 15 residues. For the CDR3, the DNA is TGTGCCAGCATTGGCCGATACCGTGGGAACACTGAAGCTTTCTTT. It codes for CASIGRYRGNTEAFF.

The chain uses TRBV7-9 and TRBJ2-3; a possible D gene is TRBD2 (6 bases). Germline V lookup: CDR1 SEHNR, CDR2 FQNEAQ (reference sequence). V was trimmed by 4 bases and J by 2 bases, leaving 10 bases between them. This CDR3 is 14 amino acids long. The CDR3 here is CASSSAGITDTQYF. In DNA form, the CDR3 reads TGTGCCAGCAGCTCTGCGGGGATCACAGATACGCAGTATTTT.

This chain links TRBV5-1 with TRBJ2-7, with 9 bases matching TRBD1. This CDR3 contains 14 residues. The J segment lost 5 bases and the V segment lost 6 bases, leaving 9 bases of the junction unmatched. The germline V gene encodes CDR1 SGHRS and CDR2 YFSETQ. CDR3 residues: CASKWGQGVDEQYF. In DNA, the CDR3 is TGCGCCAGCAAGTGGGGACAGGGAGTGGACGAGCAGTACTTC. Full variable domain (rest looked up from reference TRBV5-1 and TRBJ2-7): KAGVTQTPRYLIKTRGQQVTLSCSPISGHRSVSWYQQTPGQGLQFLFEYFSETQRNKGNFPGRFSGRQFSNSRSEMNVSTLELGDSALYLCASKWGQGVDEQYFGPGTRLTVT.

This chain joins TRBV5-4 and TRBJ1-4; 7 positions match TRBD1. V lost 3 bases, J lost 1 base, and 15 bases stayed unmatched. CDR1 SGHNT and CDR2 YYREEE come from the germline V gene (reference sequence). The CDR3 has 19 residues. Here the CDR3 DNA reads TGTGCCAGCAGCTCCGACTCGACAGGGAATAGAGTAACTAATGAAAAACTGTTTTTT. This sequence encodes CASSSDSTGNRVTNEKLFF.

This clone was detected only once. The chain employs TRBV6-5 and TRBJ2-3, with D tentatively TRBD1 (7 bases). Trimming left V 2 bases short and J 5 bases short, with 11 bases between. CDR3 length: 14 residues. Germline V CDR1 and CDR2: MNHEY, SVGAGI. CDR3: CASSYRQGGDTQYF. CDR3 sequence (DNA): TGTGCCAGCAGTTACCGACAGGGAGGAGATACGCAGTATTTT.

This clone was recorded a few times. The chain carries TRBV6-5 and TRBJ2-7; maybe TRBD1 (5 bases). Germline CDR1 and CDR2: MNHEY and SVGAGI. This CDR3 contains 14 residues. Trimming removed 4 bases from V and 1 base from J, with 11 bases in between. The CDR3 loop is CASSFRQPSYEQYF. The CDR3 DNA reads TGTGCCAGCAGTTTCAGACAGCCGTCCTACGAGCAGTACTTC.

Only one count was recorded for this clone. The V and J genes are TRBV3-1 (or the pseudogene TRBV3-2) and TRBJ1-1; the D gene is possibly TRBD1 (5 bases). Germline loops: CDR1 LGHDT, CDR2 YNNKEL (reference sequence). This CDR3 spans 14 amino acids. The germline V and J ends were trimmed by 3 bases and 1 base, with 9 bases remaining between them. CDR3 protein: CASSHATENTEAFF. The CDR3 nucleotides read TGTGCCAGCAGCCATGCGACAGAGAACACTGAAGCTTTCTTT.

The CDR3 DNA follows: TGTGCCACCAGTGATGGGGACAGGGACGGCTACACCTTC. Translation gives CATSDGDRDGYTF. The V gene is TRBV24-1, the J gene TRBJ1-2; 9 nucleotides agree with TRBD1. Germline V gene lookup returns CDR1 KGHDR and CDR2 SFDVKD. V shed 3 bases and J 8 bases; nucleotides not matched to a gene: 3. This CDR3 has 13 residues.

V and J are TRBV29-1 and TRBJ1-2; TRBD1 matches at 7 bases. V lost 4 bases and J lost 3; bases outside the gene matches: 8. The CDR3 is 14 amino acids. Germline values: CDR1 SQVTM, CDR2 ANQGSEA. CDR3 DNA: TGCAGCGTTGTGGCAGGGGGTTCGGACTATGGCTACACCTTC. Its translation is CSVVAGGSDYGYTF.